Below are 30 T cell receptor beta chains sequenced from a single sample in a study of T cell repertoires in urothelial bladder cancer. Clones were read by immunoSEQ multiplex PCR, and TCRdb kept only the in-frame ones, dropping some. The top ten clones hold about an eighth of a sample with 5,000 to 6,500 clones, 71% of them seen once. Sequencing used tumor-infiltrating cells from bladder cancer. Receptors were obtained from a human donor with urothelial carcinoma.

The chain has TRBV19 and TRBJ2-7; 7 nucleotides agree with TRBD2. J lost 5 bases, V lost 6 bases, and 10 bases had no gene match. Germline-derived CDR1 and CDR2 are LNHDA and SQIVND (reference sequence). The CDR3 totals 14 residues. CDR3 sequence (DNA): TGTGCCAGTAGCACCGGACTAGTTTACCACGAGCAGTACTTC. It translates to CASSTGLVYHEQYF.

In this sample, this clone turned up once. V usage is TRBV5-1 and J usage is TRBJ2-7; 8 nucleotides line up with TRBD2. From germline, CDR1 is SGHRS and CDR2 YFSETQ. The CDR3 is 14 amino acids. V trimming: 4 bases; J trimming: 0 bases; junction bases outside the gene matches: 3. CDR3 nucleotides: TGCGCCAGCAGCCGGGAGGGGGACTCCTACGAGCAGTACTTC. Translation gives CASSREGDSYEQYF.

The chain recombines TRBV14 with TRBJ2-5; D uncertain. The CDR3 is 15 amino acids. The V and J ends lost 1 base and 1 base respectively, with 10 bases between them. Germline V gives CDR1 SGHDN, CDR2 FVKESK. The CDR3 bases are TGTGCCAGCAGCCAAGTCGCCGGGCGCCAAGAGACCCAGTACTTC. The encoded protein is CASSQVAGRQETQYF.

J is TRBJ2-1 and V is TRBV18; 9 bases are shared with TRBD1. Trimming cost V 6 bases and J 8 bases; bases outside gene matches: 8. Germline values: CDR1 KGHSH, CDR2 LQKENI. The length of the CDR3 is 14 residues. The DNA for the CDR3 is TGTGCCAGCTCCCCTAGGACAGGGGAAGATGAGCAGTTCTTC. Translated: CASSPRTGEDEQFF.

This chain connects TRBV18 to TRBJ1-5; D call uncertain. This CDR3 has 13 residues. The germline V gene encodes CDR1 KGHSH and CDR2 LQKENI. V lost 3 bases and J lost 3, with 6 bases in between. The DNA of the CDR3 is TGTGCCAGCTCACCCTCGGTCAATCAGCCCCAGCATTTT. Protein product: CASSPSVNQPQHF.

This clone was counted only a few times. J is TRBJ1-1 and V is TRBV5-4; no reliable D call. Germline lookup yields CDR1 SGHNT and CDR2 YYREEE (reference sequence). CDR3 length equals 13 residues. Trimming left V 4 bases short and J 3 bases short, with 10 bases between. CDR3 loop: CASSLVRDTEAFF. The CDR3 DNA sequence: TGTGCCAGCAGCCTCGTCCGAGACACTGAAGCTTTCTTT.

The chain recombines TRBV5-8 with TRBJ2-4, with D perhaps TRBD1 or TRBD2 (5 bases each). Germline CDR1 and CDR2: SGHTS and YDEGEE. The CDR3 has 13 residues. Trimming cost V 2 bases and J 16 bases, with 19 bases left between them. CDR3 coding DNA: TGTGCCAGCAGCTTACTCACCGGGACCAGGATATACTTC. Translation: CASSLLTGTRIYF.

The V call is TRBV27, the J call TRBJ2-3, with D perhaps assigned TRBD1 or TRBD2 (6 bases each). Trimming cost V 9 bases and J 1 base, with 17 bases left between them. Germline assignment: CDR1 MNHEY and CDR2 SMNVEV (reference sequence). The length of the CDR3 is 15 residues. The CDR3 nucleotides are TGTGCCAGTTATTTAAGGGGGGAGGGCACAGATACGCAGTATTTT. It encodes CASYLRGEGTDTQYF.

The rearrangement uses TRBV5-1 and TRBJ2-5, with D tentatively TRBD1 (5 bases). CDR3 length: 14 amino acids. V was clipped by 4 bases and J by 4 bases, with 14 bases between them. Germline CDR1 and CDR2: SGHRS and YFSETQ. The CDR3 loop is CASSAGRAGETQYF. The DNA of the CDR3 is TGCGCCAGCAGCGCAGGCAGGGCTGGAGAGACCCAGTACTTC. Supplemented by reference TRBV5-1 and TRBJ2-5, the full variable domain reads KAGVTQTPRYLIKTRGQQVTLSCSPISGHRSVSWYQQTPGQGLQFLFEYFSETQRNKGNFPGRFSGRQFSNSRSEMNVSTLELGDSALYLCASSAGRAGETQYFGPGTRLLVL.

The rearrangement joins TRBV18 to TRBJ1-6, with D possibly TRBD1 on 6 matching bases. This CDR3 spans 16 amino acids. Germline V gene data show CDR1 as KGHSH and CDR2 as LQKENI. Trimming took off 3 bases at V and 3 bases at J, with 12 bases between the two ends. The chain's CDR3 is CASSPDRLVYNSPLHF. DNA for the CDR3: TGTGCCAGCTCACCCGACAGGCTTGTCTATAATTCACCCCTCCACTTT.

The genes are TRBV9 and TRBJ2-1; 14 bases match TRBD2. Trimming took 1 base from V and 4 from J; bases not matched to a gene: 4. The CDR3 has 17 amino acids. CDR1 is SGDLS, CDR2 YYNGEE, per germline. The CDR3, as DNA: TGTGCCAGCAGCGTATCGGGGACTAGCGGGGGATACAATGAGCAGTTCTTC. It encodes CASSVSGTSGGYNEQFF. Drawing the rest from reference TRBV9 and TRBJ2-1, the complete variable domain is DSGVTQTPKHLITATGQRVTLRCSPRSGDLSVYWYQQSLDQGLQFLIQYYNGEERAKGNILERFSAQQFPDLHSELNLSSLELGDSALYFCASSVSGTSGGYNEQFFGPGTRLTVL.

Here the CDR3 DNA reads TGTGCCAGCAGCCCGACTGGCTATAGCTCCTACAATGAGCAGTTCTTC. Its translation is CASSPTGYSSYNEQFF. J is TRBJ2-1 and V is TRBV2; no definite D call. The CDR3 is made up of 16 amino acids. Between the trimmed V and J ends, which lost 6 bases and 0 bases, there was a span of 15 bases. CDR1 is SNHLY, CDR2 FYNNEI, per germline.

The chain employs TRBV6-5 and TRBJ2-5; tentatively, D is TRBD2 (6 bases). Looked up from germline, CDR1 is MNHEY and CDR2 is SVGAGI. Trimming took off 6 bases at V and 4 bases at J, with 18 bases between the two ends. There are 15 residues in the CDR3. This CDR3 is CASSTPNSGRETQYF. The CDR3 DNA is TGTGCCAGCAGCACCCCAAATAGCGGAAGAGAGACCCAGTACTTC.

The rearrangement uses TRBV6-5 and TRBJ2-7; D is ambiguous. Germline CDR1 and CDR2: MNHEY and SVGAGI. CDR3 length: 13 amino acids. With 7 bases removed from V and 0 bases from J, the gap between germline ends came to 10 bases. The CDR3 bases are TGTGCCAGCAAAGCCCACAACTCCTACGAGCAGTACTTC. As protein: CASKAHNSYEQYF.

The chain joins TRBV9 to TRBJ1-2; 10 bases match TRBD1. Germline V gene lookup returns CDR1 SGDLS and CDR2 YYNGEE. This CDR3 spans 15 amino acids. V gave up 4 bases and J gave up 8 bases; unmatched junction bases: 11. The chain's CDR3 is CASSPEAGTGEGYTF. The DNA for the CDR3 is TGTGCCAGCAGCCCAGAGGCGGGGACAGGGGAGGGCTACACCTTC.

This rearrangement joins TRBV7-2 to TRBJ1-6; unclear D gene. This CDR3 is built from 14 residues. The germline V gene has CDR1 SGHTA and CDR2 FQGNSA. V lost 2 bases and J 7 bases, leaving 9 bases between the germline ends. CDR3 nucleotide sequence: TGTGCCAGCAGCTTACGTTCCGGGAATTCACCCCTCCACTTT. It is translated as CASSLRSGNSPLHF.

This clone was counted once. The CDR3 coding sequence is TGTGCCAGCCAGGGGGCATCCTGGGAGGAGACCCAGTACTTC. Translating gives CASQGASWEETQYF. The chain recombines TRBV2 with TRBJ2-5; 8 bases are a match to TRBD1. The germline V gene has CDR1 SNHLY and CDR2 FYNNEI. The V and J ends lost 8 bases and 5 bases, in that order; junction bases with no gene match: 10. This CDR3 is built from 14 residues.

V and J are TRBV7-8 and TRBJ2-7, with D unresolved. Germline-derived CDR1 and CDR2 are SGHVS and FQNEAQ. The length of the CDR3 is 13 residues. Trimming took 5 bases from V and 2 from J, leaving 10 bases between them. DNA of the CDR3: TGTGCCAGCAGCCCGGGTTTTACCTACGAGCAGTACTTC. It specifies CASSPGFTYEQYF.

This clone showed up just once. The chain recombines TRBV27 with TRBJ2-1; D is unresolved. The CDR3 runs 16 residues. Germline CDR1 reads MNHEY; CDR2 reads SMNVEV (reference sequence). V lost 3 bases and J lost 6, with 18 bases in between. CDR3 in amino acids: CASSLGEPTFSNEQFF. CDR3 DNA sequence: TGTGCCAGCAGTTTGGGTGAGCCAACCTTTAGCAATGAGCAGTTCTTC.

Notes on this clone: The same CDR3 arises from other DNA sequences in this sample as well. The gene calls are TRBV5-1 and TRBJ2-7; D gene uncertain. Germline CDR1 reads SGHRS; CDR2 reads YFSETQ. The CDR3 length is 11 residues. Trimming left V 5 bases short and J 3 bases short, with 6 bases between. Written as DNA, the CDR3 is TGCGCCAGCAGTCTGAACTACGAGCAGTACTTC. This translates into CASSLNYEQYF.

The V gene is TRBV6-1, the J gene TRBJ1-1; the D gene is possibly TRBD1 (5 bases). Germline V gene sequence: CDR1 MNHNS, CDR2 SASEGT. Trimming stripped 2 bases from V and 4 bases from J, with 23 bases between. The CDR3 covers 18 residues. CDR3 residues: CASSESGRTPLRVTEAFF. CDR3 bases: TGTGCCAGCAGTGAATCGGGGCGTACCCCTCTGCGGGTCACTGAAGCTTTCTTT.

This chain uses TRBV10-2 with TRBJ2-4; unclear D gene. The germline gives CDR1 WSHSY, CDR2 SAAADI. The CDR3 totals 11 residues. V was trimmed by 8 bases and J by 2 bases, leaving 4 bases between them. This CDR3 is CASSPKNIQYF. CDR3 DNA: TGCGCCAGCTCTCCCAAAAACATTCAGTACTTC.

The CDR3: CASRYRENAGELFF. The CDR3 coding sequence is TGTGCCAGCAGATACAGGGAAAATGCCGGGGAGCTGTTTTTT. The chain is built from TRBV19 and TRBJ2-2, with D possibly matching TRBD1 (6 bases). With 9 bases removed from V and 6 bases from J, the gap between germline ends came to 17 bases. CDR3 length: 14 amino acids. Per germline, CDR1 LNHDA and CDR2 SQIVND (reference sequence).

The chain is built from TRBV7-9 and TRBJ2-1; weak D call: TRBD1 (5 bases). V was cut by 5 bases and J by 5 bases, with 16 bases left in between. Germline V gene lookup returns CDR1 SEHNR and CDR2 FQNEAQ (reference sequence). The CDR3 sequence is 15 residues long. The DNA of the CDR3 is TGTGCCAGCAGCCCAAAGGGGCCTAAAAACAATGAGCAGTTCTTC. Translated, it gives CASSPKGPKNNEQFF.

This clone came up a few times. This chain connects TRBV28 to TRBJ2-3; 12 nucleotides align to TRBD1. Germline-derived CDR1 and CDR2 are MDHEN and SYDVKM. This CDR3 region has 17 residues. Trimming removed 5 bases from V and 5 bases from J; junction bases left unmatched: 11. The CDR3 nucleotides are TGTGCCAGCAGTCCGAATCCCGGGACAGGGGGCTTAGATACGCAGTATTTT. As protein: CASSPNPGTGGLDTQYF.

V and J are TRBV30 and TRBJ1-5, with 7 bases fitting TRBD1. Germline assignment: CDR1 GTSNPN and CDR2 SVGIG (reference sequence). The CDR3 length is 17 residues. V lost 1 base to trimming and J lost 2 bases; unmatched junction nucleotides: 11. CDR3 DNA: TGTGCCTGGAGTGCCGAGGACAGGCCGAGGGGCAATCAGCCCCAGCATTTT. This codes for CAWSAEDRPRGNQPQHF.

The chain couples TRBV9 to TRBJ1-2; D not resolved. CDR1 SGDLS and CDR2 YYNGEE come from the germline V gene. Deletions cut 5 bases from V and 7 bases from J, with 15 bases between. CDR3 size: 13 residues. This chain's CDR3 is CASSLNSQFGYTF. CDR3 bases: TGTGCCAGCAGTCTAAATTCTCAGTTTGGCTACACCTTC. The full variable domain, in which reference TRBV9 and TRBJ1-2 provide the parts outside the CDR3, is DSGVTQTPKHLITATGQRVTLRCSPRSGDLSVYWYQQSLDQGLQFLIQYYNGEERAKGNILERFSAQQFPDLHSELNLSSLELGDSALYFCASSLNSQFGYTFGSGTRLTVV.

There are a few counts of this clone. V and J are TRBV30 and TRBJ2-3, with D perhaps matching TRBD2 (6 bases). This CDR3 contains 16 residues. Germline loops: CDR1 GTSNPN, CDR2 SVGIG (reference sequence). Trimming shortened V by 8 bases and J by 6 bases, and 27 bases separated the two germline ends. The CDR3 loop is CAGQTGTLGKGDTQYF. In DNA form, the CDR3 reads TGTGCCGGCCAGACCGGGACTCTCGGTAAGGGGGATACGCAGTATTTT.

The gene calls are TRBV6-5 and TRBJ2-3; D is uncertain. The CDR3 spans 14 residues. Germline V gene sequence: CDR1 MNHEY, CDR2 SVGAGI. V lost 0 bases and J 2 bases, leaving 6 bases between the germline ends. DNA for the CDR3: TGTGCCAGCAGTTACTCGGTAGCCACAGATACGCAGTATTTT. This gives the protein CASSYSVATDTQYF.

This chain connects TRBV5-1 to TRBJ2-3; D remains unclear. Trimming cost V 2 bases and J 1 base, with 2 bases left between them. This CDR3 has 12 residues. Per germline, CDR1 SGHRS and CDR2 YFSETQ. The CDR3 nucleotides read TGCGCCAGCAGCTTCGGCACAGATACGCAGTATTTT. Translation gives CASSFGTDTQYF. The whole variable domain, remainder taken from reference TRBV5-1 and TRBJ2-3, is KAGVTQTPRYLIKTRGQQVTLSCSPISGHRSVSWYQQTPGQGLQFLFEYFSETQRNKGNFPGRFSGRQFSNSRSEMNVSTLELGDSALYLCASSFGTDTQYFGPGTRLTVL.